The 13 T cell receptor beta chains below come from one sample, sequenced in a study of T-cell reconstitution after alpha-beta-depleted transplantation in children. Unique molecular identifiers were used to barcode this TCRbeta library. One entry per CDR3 protein, called by TCRdb with MiXCR from the PCR reads. The profile shows some 640,000 distinct CDR3 sequences, approximately 17% of them singletons. The sample here was PBMCs from the stem cell graft donor, taken from the stem cell graft. These receptors originate from a human donor who donated a stem cell graft to a child with acute myeloid leukemia.

This clonotype was seen at least ten times. The genes are TRBV5-5 and TRBJ2-7, with D unresolved. With 4 bases removed from V and 4 bases from J, the gap between germline ends came to 6 bases. This CDR3 contains 11 residues. CDR1 SGHKS and CDR2 YYEKEE come from the germline V gene (reference sequence). CDR3 DNA sequence: TGTGCCAGCAGCCGCGAGTACGAGCAGTACTTC. The encoded protein is CASSREYEQYF.

The chain uses TRBV10-3 and TRBJ2-3, with 10 bases lining up with TRBD1. Losses at the gene ends were 2 bases for V and 4 bases for J; bases not matched to a gene: 9. Germline V CDR1 and CDR2: ENHRY, SYGVKD. This CDR3 spans 17 amino acids. The CDR3 DNA is TGTGCCATCAGTGAGGATGTCCGACAGGGGGCCCCAGATACGCAGTATTTT. It specifies CAISEDVRQGAPDTQYF.

The table lists this clonotype with many counts. The rearrangement uses TRBV6-2 or TRBV6-3 and TRBJ2-1; D is unclear. Germline CDR1 reads MNHEY; CDR2 reads SVGEGT. The CDR3 covers 15 residues. V gave up 7 bases and J gave up 0 bases, with 13 bases separating them. The CDR3 is CASIGGRSSYNEQFF. DNA of the CDR3: TGTGCCAGCATCGGCGGAAGAAGCTCCTACAATGAGCAGTTCTTC.

For the CDR3, the DNA is TGTGCCAGCCGGCCCGGTGTACAGCCCCAGCATTTT. This encodes CASRPGVQPQHF. J is TRBJ1-5 and V is TRBV6-1; D gene unclear. The CDR3 has 12 amino acids. Looked up from germline, CDR1 is MNHNS and CDR2 is SASEGT. V was clipped by 8 bases and J by 7 bases, with 12 bases between them.

This clonotype was recorded many times. CDR3 DNA: TGCAGTGCTAGATGGACAGACCCAAACTATGGCTACACCTTC. This gives the protein CSARWTDPNYGYTF. The chain recombines TRBV20-1 with TRBJ1-2; the D gene is possibly TRBD1 (6 bases). V was pared by 2 bases and J by 2 bases, with 12 bases between. The CDR3 runs 14 residues. Germline CDR1 reads DFQATT; CDR2 reads SNEGSKA (reference sequence).

The chain couples TRBV13 to TRBJ2-3, with 14 bases that match TRBD2. This CDR3 is built from 15 residues. Germline assignment: CDR1 PRHDT and CDR2 FYEKMQ (reference sequence). The ends lost 5 bases at V and 7 bases at J; junction bases unmatched: 5. The CDR3 DNA sequence: TGTGCCAGCAGCGCGGGACTAGCGGGGGTATATACGCAGTATTTT. This gives the protein CASSAGLAGVYTQYF.

This clonotype occurred many times. V gene TRBV20-1 combines with J gene TRBJ1-2; D remains ambiguous. Germline V gene data show CDR1 as DFQATT and CDR2 as SNEGSKA (reference sequence). The CDR3 runs to 14 residues. V lost 0 bases and J lost 4, with 12 bases in between. The CDR3, as DNA: TGCAGTGCTAGAGACCCCACGGGCTTCTATGGCTACACCTTC. It encodes CSARDPTGFYGYTF.

This clonotype was picked up many times. The chain recombines TRBV12-3 or TRBV12-4 with TRBJ1-6; a weak D match, TRBD1 (6 bases). V lost 5 bases, J lost 11 bases, and 13 bases lay in between. The CDR3 loop spans 13 amino acids. The chain's CDR3 is CASSNLQGTPLHF. CDR3 in DNA: TGTGCCAGCAGTAACCTACAGGGTACACCCCTCCACTTT.

This clonotype was recorded at least ten times. The chain recombines TRBV20-1 with TRBJ2-7; D remains unclear. Germline values: CDR1 DFQATT, CDR2 SNEGSKA (reference sequence). Trimming took 3 bases from V and 6 from J, leaving 12 bases between them. The CDR3 runs to 12 residues. CDR3 sequence (DNA): TGCAGTGCTAGTGCTGGGGTCGGCGAGCAGTACGTC. Translation: CSASAGVGEQYV.

As concerns this clonotype: This may be a read error: a much more frequent sequence differs by one nucleotide. V and J are TRBV4-1 and TRBJ2-7; D gene ambiguous. This CDR3 contains 12 residues. Germline V lookup: CDR1 MGHRA, CDR2 YSYEKL. CDR3 in DNA: TGTGCCAGCAGCCCCCTAAACTACGAGCAGTACTTC. Amino acids: CASSPLNYEQYF.

The rearrangement joins TRBV7-2 to TRBJ2-7; D may be TRBD1 (5 bases). V lost 0 bases, J lost 7 bases, and 10 bases lay in between. CDR1 is SGHTA, CDR2 FQGNSA, per germline. This CDR3 contains 13 residues. The CDR3 sequence is CASSLADTLEQYV. CDR3 in DNA: TGTGCCAGCAGCTTAGCGGACACTTTAGAGCAGTACGTC.

This clonotype was detected ten times or more. V gene TRBV11-2 combines with J gene TRBJ2-1, with 7 bases fitting TRBD2. J lost 0 bases, V lost 5 bases, and 4 bases had no gene match. This CDR3 comprises 15 residues. Per the germline V gene, CDR1 is SGHAT and CDR2 is FQNNGV. The CDR3 protein is CASSRTSSSYNEQFF. For the CDR3, the DNA is TGTGCCAGCAGCCGGACTAGTAGCTCCTACAATGAGCAGTTCTTC.

V usage is TRBV4-1 and J usage is TRBJ2-1, with 11 bases that match TRBD2. Germline assignment: CDR1 MGHRA and CDR2 YSYEKL. V lost 2 bases, J lost 5 bases, and 8 bases stayed unmatched. This CDR3 spans 17 amino acids. CDR3 nucleotide sequence: TGCGCCAGCAGCCAAACTCTAGCGGGGGGCAACCACAATGAGCAGTTCTTC. Encoded protein: CASSQTLAGGNHNEQFF.